The rows below give T cell receptor beta chains drawn from one sample of a study of T cells expressing NK-cell markers. TCRdb reanalyzed the 5' RACE reads and collapses them to one entry per CDR3 protein, without DNA. This repertoire includes some 450,000 distinct CDR3 sequences. Sequenced input: blood T cells: a sorted CD56 or NKG2C T cell subset, CD4+ or CD8+ T cells, or bulk PBMC T cells (not recorded which). The receptors derive from a woman aged 18-69 years in good health. Each CDR3 is given with its conserved first and last residue.

v_gene	j_gene	CDR3aa
TRBV7-2	TRBJ2-7	CASSLAAQRLSEEQYF
TRBV20-1	TRBJ2-5	CSANEGGVNGETQYF
TRBV7-9	TRBJ2-3	CASSPSGRADDTQYF
TRBV5-1	TRBJ1-2	CASSSTQGARGYTF
TRBV7-3	TRBJ2-1	CASSLEGGISYNEQFF
TRBV6-1	TRBJ2-3	CASSPRAGYWADTQYF
TRBV27	TRBJ2-6	CASSFGPISGANVLTF
TRBV9	TRBJ2-7	CASSVKAGGYEQYF
TRBV20-1	TRBJ2-4	CSAPGRALAKNIQYF
TRBV25-1	TRBJ2-2	CASSEQGGGLGELFF
TRBV6-2/TRBV6-3	TRBJ1-4	CASSYGPDPAGEKLFF
TRBV6-1	TRBJ1-5	CASSPDDGSNQPQHF
TRBV19	TRBJ1-5	CASSWGYSNQPQHF
TRBV12-3/TRBV12-4	TRBJ1-5	CASSAVRSAGYSNQPQHF
TRBV12-3/TRBV12-4	TRBJ2-3	CASITGTSGTDTQYF
TRBV29-1	TRBJ1-5	CSCGTWGQPQHF
TRBV20-1	TRBJ2-2	CSARERLNTGELFF
TRBV5-1	TRBJ2-7	CASSYPGLAGVYEQYF
TRBV7-2	TRBJ2-1	CASSLGGELGEQFF
TRBV12-3/TRBV12-4	TRBJ2-1	CASSPGRAYNEQFF
TRBV12-3/TRBV12-4	TRBJ2-7	CASSRLRTGGYEQYF
TRBV19	TRBJ2-5	CASMVRGAKTQYF
TRBV6-5	TRBJ2-6	CASSYRDPSSGANVLTF
TRBV7-2	TRBJ1-1	CASSFRPLTAEAFF
TRBV29-1	TRBJ2-6	CSVMSGANVLTF
TRBV20-1	TRBJ2-3	CSARNKRRTDTTDTQYF
TRBV30	TRBJ1-2	CAWSVAANYGYTF
TRBV20-1	TRBJ2-5	CSARFPGTSGRSETQYF
TRBV12-3/TRBV12-4	TRBJ2-1	CASSGTNDNEQFF
TRBV11-1	TRBJ2-1	CASSSWTSGRSPSSYNEQFF
TRBV29-1	TRBJ2-5	CSAETGTGTETQYF
TRBV20-1	TRBJ1-1	CRWGKVTEAFF
TRBV29-1	TRBJ2-5	CSVGGTGVLKETQYF
TRBV14	TRBJ2-1	CASSQGRTSGAGGVRSSYNEQFF
TRBV6-2/TRBV6-3	TRBJ2-7	CASRAGTSGIYEQYF
TRBV7-8	TRBJ2-3	CASSPRTSGALSVTDTQYF
TRBV5-1	TRBJ1-1	CASSLDAGFFMNTEAFF
TRBV7-2	TRBJ1-2	CASSATRQGANYGYTF
TRBV4-1	TRBJ2-1	CASSQDLARGEQFF
TRBV11-2	TRBJ2-3	CASSFSAPSTDTQYF
TRBV2	TRBJ2-1	CASSDAAGGKNEQFF
TRBV6-2/TRBV6-3	TRBJ1-1	CASSYAHGATQGAFF
TRBV7-6	TRBJ1-5	CASSLESWVGQPQHF
TRBV7-2	TRBJ1-6	CASSPRQGPYNSPLHF
TRBV20-1	TRBJ2-5	CSAIQSGGRETQYF
TRBV5-1	TRBJ2-1	CASSLTSSEQFF
TRBV29-1	TRBJ1-1	CSVAGYTEAFF
TRBV20-1	TRBJ2-1	CSARRVGVRYNEQFF
TRBV6-2/TRBV6-3	TRBJ2-4	CASSSPGELDIQYF
TRBV6-5	TRBJ2-2	CASSYSTGGGELFF